A selection of T cell receptor beta chains follows, all from one sample in a study of blood T cell repertoires in COVID-19. Generated by immunoSEQ multiplex PCR, the TCRdb table keeps only in-frame clones and is missing some. The repertoire holds about 250,000 clones, with about four fifths as singletons. Material: peripheral blood. The receptors were sampled from a man aged 50 to 60 with active or convalescent COVID-19. CDR3s include the opening cysteine and the closing phenylalanine or tryptophan. For some rows the clone size is stated as once, few or many, or as a class when expanded; others skip it.

clone size: once
V gene: TRBV7-9
CDR3 protein: CASSPIPDRLKYF

clone size: .
V gene: TRBV29-1
CDR3 protein: CSVGTGFKSYNEQFF

clone size: .
V gene: TRBV30
CDR3 protein: CAWSVRQGGTDTQYF

clone size: .
V gene: TRBV7-8
CDR3 protein: CASSLSAGVDTQYF

clone size: .
V gene: TRBV4-1
CDR3 protein: CASSHAWTGGNSPLHF

clone size: .
V gene: TRBV20-1
CDR3 protein: CSASLAGQETQYF

clone size: .
V gene: TRBV5-1
CDR3 protein: CASSLLSQQETQYF

clone size: once
V gene: TRBV21-1
CDR3 protein: CGRGRTNTEAFF

clone size: once
V gene: TRBV13
CDR3 protein: CASSSRTQGYEQYF

clone size: .
V gene: TRBV6-6
CDR3 protein: CASSPAAGAGGTDTQYF

clone size: .
V gene: TRBV30
CDR3 protein: CAWSSESGNTIYF

clone size: .
V gene: TRBV18
CDR3 protein: CASSLDRSSYEQYF

clone size: .
V gene: TRBV9
CDR3 protein: CASSPGQGTYNEQFF

clone size: .
V gene: TRBV6-2/TRBV6-3
CDR3 protein: CASSPQLAGGHTQYF

clone size: .
V gene: TRBV4-1
CDR3 protein: CASSQDQGHSYNEQFF

clone size: .
V gene: TRBV5-1
CDR3 protein: CASSLERLEETQYF

clone size: .
V gene: TRBV14
CDR3 protein: CASSQWAGGPPPVF

clone size: .
V gene: TRBV15
CDR3 protein: CATSTGTRGSETQYF

clone size: .
V gene: TRBV11-1
CDR3 protein: CASSKPSTDTQYF

clone size: .
V gene: TRBV6-6
CDR3 protein: CASSLDRNNEQFF

clone size: .
V gene: TRBV7-2
CDR3 protein: CASSVQDGTEAFF

clone size: .
V gene: TRBV7-9
CDR3 protein: CASSRGGSPLHF

clone size: .
V gene: TRBV6-6
CDR3 protein: CASTDRGRYNEQFF

clone size: once
V gene: TRBV28
CDR3 protein: CASSLDRPYGYTF

clone size: .
V gene: TRBV25-1
CDR3 protein: CASSVRGEQYF

clone size: .
V gene: TRBV7-7
CDR3 protein: CASSSGLASGEQYF

clone size: .
V gene: TRBV12-3/TRBV12-4
CDR3 protein: CASSLPYGEQFF

clone size: .
V gene: TRBV14
CDR3 protein: CASSLQGFGYTF

clone size: .
V gene: TRBV4-1
CDR3 protein: CASSQDWSRANYGYTF

clone size: .
V gene: TRBV4-3
CDR3 protein: CASSQKKSSYNEQFF

clone size: .
V gene: TRBV7-9
CDR3 protein: CASSLAAASVSGYTF

clone size: .
V gene: TRBV13
CDR3 protein: CASSLWEAGYEQYF

clone size: .
V gene: TRBV5-1
CDR3 protein: CASGPGSAERGYEQYF

clone size: once
V gene: TRBV7-8
CDR3 protein: CASSTRDRSKSWANVLTF

clone size: once
V gene: TRBV13
CDR3 protein: CASSLRPPGTGDTEAFF